The sequence of this T cell receptor beta chain was determined in a study of shared clonotypes between healthy human individuals. Broader study findings: Richness estimates generally favored naive over memory subsets.

Assay used: immunoSEQ multiplex PCR; TCRdb lists only in-frame clones, some missing. The table has over a million clones, about 75% seen once. CDR3 length equals 10 residues. Looked up from germline, CDR1 is SGHRS and CDR2 is YFSETQ. V lost 7 bases to trimming and J lost 5 bases, with 4 bases between them. About this clone: Its antigen remains unknown.

This sequence joins TRBV5-1 and TRBJ2-1; no clear D gene. The sample comprised memory CD4+ T cells sorted from blood. Described subset: CD45RA-negative fraction. The TCR comes from a man younger than 30 in good health. The CDR3 loop reads CASAHNEQFF. The CDR3 DNA follows: TGCGCCAGCGCACACAATGAGCAGTTCTTC.